This paragraph covers one T cell receptor beta chain sequence. These data originate in a study of blood T cells in healthy people across ages. V shed 6 bases and J 2 bases; nucleotides not matched to a gene: 5. Germline V lookup: CDR1 DFQATT, CDR2 SNEGSKA (reference sequence). The CDR3 runs to 13 residues. PCR was performed a second time for about 7 to 11 cycles using a sample-barcoded 5' primer and a J-beta primer mix. MiXCR was run by TCRdb on the 5' RACE reads, yielding one entry per CDR3 protein. This table holds about 750,000 distinct CDR3 sequences, roughly 50% found once. This chain links TRBV20-1 with TRBJ2-5, with 8 bases lining up with TRBD1. Sequenced sample: blood. This clonotype was obtained from a man older than 75 in good health. CDR3 loop: CSAHRGRQETQYF. For the CDR3, the DNA is TGCAGTGCCCACAGGGGGAGACAAGAGACCCAGTACTTC.